The entry below describes one TCR beta chain. The junction had 1 base not matched to a gene; V was cut back by 2 bases and J by 1 base. The CDR3 runs to 15 residues. Germline V CDR1 and CDR2: MDHEN, SYDVKM. This sample was included in a study of blood T cell repertoires in COVID-19. Study at large: PBMCs, B-cell-depleted T cells, or T cells provided the cDNA or gDNA that made up the material.

Original methodology: The assay estimated nucleated cells by amplifying reference gene primers. The data were produced by immunoSEQ multiplex PCR, yet TCRdb's version contains in-frame clones alone and is incomplete. V, J and clone size were drawn from that table, and D and trimming were deduced from the DNA. The profile covers a few hundred thousand clones, with over 75% appearing a single time and 1.5% to 2% taken by the ten largest. Participant-reported clinical history was the basis for cohort assignment. This clonotype was obtained from a man aged 40-49 years in a cohort exposed to, infected with or recovered from COVID-19 (not recorded which). The material sequenced was PBMCs or T cells enriched from blood (not recorded which). The V and J genes are TRBV28 and TRBJ2-7, with 11 bases identical to TRBD1. CDR3 nucleotide sequence: TGTGCCAGCAGTTTAAGGGACAGGGGGTCCTACGAGCAGTACTTC. Amino acid sequence: CASSLRDRGSYEQYF.